This T cell receptor beta chain stems from a study of cytotoxic CD8 clonotypes in ibrutinib-treated CLL. Study outcomes and limitations: On treatment, the uncommon public clonotypes contracted or remained stable. Baseline-level clonality went beyond age-matched healthy donors and moved in step with circulating CD8+ T-cell counts.

A few counts support this clone. Its cognate antigen is unknown. This CDR3 region has 16 residues. Germline V CDR1 and CDR2: MDHEN, SYDVKM. Trimming at V came to 1 base and at J to 3 bases, leaving 5 bases not matched to a gene. Assay: immunoSEQ multiplex PCR; the TCRdb copy retains only in-frame clones and omits some. The sample consists of around 250,000 clones, around three quarters of them appearing once. The chain carries TRBV28 and TRBJ2-1; 8 nucleotides line up with TRBD2. The receptor comes from a human donor with chronic lymphocytic leukemia. This specimen consisted of PBMCs, obtained after 24 months of ibrutinib treatment. CDR3 in DNA: TGTGCCAGCAGTTTATCACACAGCGGGAGCTACAATGAGCAGTTCTTC. It specifies CASSLSHSGSYNEQFF.